This T cell receptor beta chain is drawn from a study of T-cell reconstitution after alpha-beta-depleted transplantation in children. Whole-study results and caveats: It was newly produced T cells that mostly accounted for T-cell counts and diversity one year after transplant. Alpha-beta T cells about two months after transplant reportedly derived from several hundred expanded graft clones.

In the case of this clonotype: Its antigen is unidentified.

Unique molecular identifiers tagged the TCRbeta library. TCRdb called the PCR reads again in MiXCR, with one record for every CDR3 protein. Of about 440,000 distinct CDR3 sequences in the sample, 43% were seen once. The germline V gene has CDR1 SGHRS and CDR2 YFSETQ. The CDR3 covers 16 residues. V was trimmed by 0 bases and J by 1 base, leaving 11 bases between them. The V call is TRBV5-1, the J call TRBJ1-5; TRBD1 might be the D (5 bases). This clonotype originated in a girl aged 2 to 9 with aplastic anemia, due to receive a stem cell transplant. The sequencing here drew on PBMCs, taken before TCRalphabeta/CD19-depleted stem cell transplant. The CDR3 DNA reads TGCGCCAGCAGCTTGGTAGGACATGACAGCAATCAGCCCCAGCATTTT. Its protein is CASSLVGHDSNQPQHF.